This T cell receptor (beta chain) was retrieved from a study of blood T cells in healthy people across ages (dated by TCRdb to between 2014 and 2017). At the level of the whole study: In model experiments, template switching captured roughly one uniquely barcoded TCR beta cDNA molecule for every two T cells. Using the same blood draw, the study looked at two additional independent replicas of 1 million unique cDNA reads for two donors, one aged 18 to 29 and the other aged 80 or older. The donors were split into four age groups: young (average about 15 years), middle-aged (39), aged (more than 55) and long-lived (82). Age-related changes in TCR beta repertoire diversity were measured in the study by deep sequencing normalized with unique cDNA molecular identifiers. Donors of different ages were randomly distributed across sequencing lanes to avoid experimental bias. Overall study results and their limits: Compared with the aged group, the long-lived group had more naive CD4+ T cells, fewer expanded clones and increased TCR diversity, suggesting age selection. There was a strong correlation between observed TCR beta diversity and the percentage of naive T cells measured by flow cytometry. Because profiling used bulk unsorted PBMCs, naive and antigen-experienced compartments could not be compared conclusively. Because donor CMV infection status was unknown, age-related changes in expanded clonotypes were potentially confounded. Estimates of total diversity from one million sequenced T cells were regarded as lower bounds and underestimates. As age increased, observed TCR beta diversity per million T cells dropped in a roughly linear way, and a significant reduction was already evident by age about 40.

Comment on this clonotype: Its antigen is not yet known. The record has no base qualities; no much larger clone is one base away.

The protocol used for the library was 5' RACE. The sequencer listed for this sample is Illumina HiSeq 2500. A second 7 to 11 cycle PCR used a sample-barcoded 5' primer and a J-beta primer mix. Each TCR beta cDNA molecule received a unique molecular identifier from a template-switch 5' adaptor carrying 12 random nucleotides. Each sample yielded at least 2.5 million CDR3-containing paired-end reads. The Mint cDNA synthesis kit, primed by a TRBC-specific oligonucleotide, was used to synthesize first-strand cDNA from all RNA. Following uracil-DNA glycosylase treatment, a first 18-cycle PCR with universal primers M1SS and BC2_uni_R was performed on all cDNA. As for the authors' bioinformatics: For normalization, 1 million high-quality reads, each with a distinct molecular identifier, were randomly selected from each sample. Instead of being binned into consensus sequences, reads with shared molecular identifiers were discarded. CDR3 identification, clonotype clustering and error correction used MiTCR with a Q25 quality threshold and the strictest error-elimination algorithm. Lower-bound total TCR beta diversity was estimated with a nonparametric unseen species model using Euler transformation. The public reads were reanalyzed by TCRdb: fastp trimming at Q25, MiXCR alignment, in-frame beta chains only. Under each unique CDR3 protein, matching rows form one entry showing the most common genes and DNA. For this entry, the V and J calls and clone size follow TCRdb and not the study's own pipeline. Within this sample are roughly 900,000 distinct CDR3 sequences, with about 44% of them counted one time only. The biggest ten clones account for roughly an eighth of the sample.

Spanning cysteine to phenylalanine, the CDR3 consists of 15 amino acids. Solely the CDR3 DNA is kept, with 45 bases framed from the first base. The V end gives up 6 bases and the J end 4 bases, leaving 8 bases in the junction not matched to a gene. Taken from the germline V gene, the CDR1 and CDR2 loops are ENHRY and SYGVKD. Donors were a few dozen systemically healthy Caucasian individuals from Russia aged roughly 6 to 90 years. Each donor gave ten milliliters of peripheral blood, drawn into EDTA-treated Vacutainer tubes. PBMCs were isolated by Ficoll-Paque density-gradient centrifugation, with at least 6 million obtained per sample. Total RNA, at least 5 micrograms per sample, was extracted from PBMCs with Trizol reagent. For every donor, flow cytometry on a PBMC aliquot measured the percentage of naive CD45RAhigh/CD27high T cells.

Input material: blood. The sequence is built from TRBV10-3 and TRBJ2-1, and 8 junction bases match TRBD2. The source is a man aged 30 to 39 in good health. The CDR3 has the sequence CAIRERGGDYNEQFF. The base sequence is TGTGCCATCAGAGAACGGGGGGGAGATTACAATGAGCAGTTCTTC.